This TCR beta chain stems from a study of cytomegalovirus exposure and HLA in healthy donors. Clones were sequenced by immunoSEQ multiplex PCR, and TCRdb holds only the in-frame ones, with some missing. The sample lists some 160,000 clones, 88% occurring once. Trimming cost V 3 bases and J 0 bases, with 9 bases left between them. The CDR3 runs 15 residues. CDR1 is SGHAT and CDR2 is FQNNGV in the germline V gene. The V and J genes are TRBV11-2 and TRBJ2-1; possible D gene TRBD1, 6 bases. The source material was PBMCs. The sequence was collected from a man younger than 35 in good health and CMV-seronegative. CDR3 sequence reads: CASSFRDTSYNEQFF. The CDR3 DNA reads TGTGCCAGCAGCTTCCGGGACACCTCCTACAATGAGCAGTTCTTC. The entire variable domain, with the rest obtained from reference TRBV11-2 and TRBJ2-1, is as follows: EAGVAQSPRYKIIEKRQSVAFWCNPISGHATLYWYQQILGQGPKLLIQFQNNGVVDDSQLPKDRFSAERLKGVDSTLKIQPAKLEDSAVYLCASSFRDTSYNEQFFGPGTRLTVL.